The source of this T cell receptor (beta chain) is a study of cytomegalovirus exposure and HLA in healthy donors. Losses at the gene ends were 8 bases for V and 3 bases for J; bases not matched to a gene: 10. The CDR3 totals 15 residues. Germline V gives CDR1 MNHEY, CDR2 SMNVEV (reference sequence). Study results and caveats: Reports credit the classifier with highly specific, highly sensitive diagnosis of cytomegalovirus status. Links to common viral pathogens appeared, in a later analysis, for several of the most significant clusters.

Worth noting for this clone: The antigen remains unidentified.

Both 60 Vbeta primers and 13 Jbeta primers went into the PCR. Generated by immunoSEQ multiplex PCR, the TCRdb table keeps only in-frame clones and is missing some. The table lists roughly 190,000 clones, under 9.5% of them singletons, with about 1.2% in the top ten. The source is a woman between 25 and 40 years old in good health and CMV-seropositive. The chain has TRBV27 and TRBJ2-7, with 10 positions matching TRBD1. The source material was PBMCs. The CDR3, as DNA: TGTGCCAGCGGCCCGACAGGGGGCGGGTACTACGAGCAGTACTTC. Translated, it gives CASGPTGGGYYEQYF.